This T cell receptor beta chain comes out of a study of cytomegalovirus exposure and HLA in healthy donors. The wider study: Unique TCRs numbering some 80 million, obtained from HLA-typed donors, made up an early data release.

Whole-study results and caveats: TCR beta sequences numbering over 15,000 were associated with HLA alleles at 0.05 false discovery rate in a later analysis. More clonal expansion characterized HLA-associated TCR beta chains than equally common others in a later analysis.

Germline lookup yields CDR1 SGDLS and CDR2 YYNGEE. The CDR3 runs 14 residues. Trimming shortened V by 5 bases and J by 9 bases, and 18 bases separated the two germline ends. Sampled while nominally healthy, donors likely had unrecorded immune exposures. As for this clone: Its antigen is currently unknown.

PCR primers comprised 60 Vbeta and 13 Jbeta primers. TCRdb keeps only in-frame clones here, not all; method: immunoSEQ multiplex PCR. The listing records roughly 80,000 clones. The receptor was isolated from a girl between 10 and 17 years old in good health and CMV-seropositive. Material: PBMCs. The chain employs TRBV9 and TRBJ2-1, with D perhaps TRBD2 (6 bases). CDR3 sequence (DNA): TGTGCCAGCAGATCAGCGGGCAGGGAGGCTGAGCAGTTCTTC. Translation: CASRSAGREAEQFF.